The present T cell receptor beta chain was sequenced within a study of regulatory T cells in long-lasting Graves disease. Study-level points and caveats: Persistent cases favored TRBV28, TRBJ1-2 and TRBJ2-5. Because few samples were included, accuracy may have been lower.

Ten or more counts support this clonotype. Its antigen is not known. Time point here: newly diagnosed GD, antithyroid drugs for less than 3 months. PBMC RNA was the source of the TCR library. This CDR3 has 15 amino acids. Germline CDR1 and CDR2: SGHAT and FQNNGV. Trimming took off 4 bases at V and 3 bases at J, with 16 bases between the two ends. Arm-PCR with iRepertoire HTBI primers amplified the CDR3 regions for these TCR beta libraries. TCRdb reanalysed the multiplex PCR reads using MiXCR and keeps one entry per CDR3 protein. The sample includes almost 450,000 distinct CDR3 sequences, about a sixth of them seen just once. This sample was shared with a second study, whose subject was T cells in Graves' hyperthyroidism and ophthalmopathy.

The sample here was peripheral blood mononuclear cells (PBMCs), taken at new diagnosis, from a patient treated with antithyroid drugs. This clonotype was sampled from a woman aged 25 to 45 with Graves disease. The rearrangement links TRBV11-2 to TRBJ2-7; D uncertain. CDR3 sequence (DNA): TGTGCCAGCAGCTCGTGGGTGGCAGACTTCTACGAGCAGTACTTC. Protein sequence: CASSSWVADFYEQYF.